Each of the 27 T cell receptor beta chains below was sequenced from the same sample in a study of TIL therapy for anti-PD-1-resistant metastatic lung cancer. Time point indicated: pre-treatment sample, taken before nivolumab and TIL therapy. The tumor samples were excised metastases, mostly pleural nodules or supraclavicular lymph nodes. This was the immunoSEQ v3 assay. Assay used: immunoSEQ multiplex PCR; TCRdb lists only in-frame clones, some missing. The sample has over 6,000 clones; approximately 71% are singletons. The sample consisted of tumor tissue, taken at baseline. Receptor source: a person between 25 and 80 years old with non-small cell lung cancer.

The DNA for the CDR3 is TGTGCCATCAGTGACCCGGGGTTGGCGGAAGGAAACACCATATATTTT. This encodes CAISDPGLAEGNTIYF. The chain employs TRBV10-3 and TRBJ1-3, with unresolved D. The CDR3 spans 16 residues. From germline, CDR1 is ENHRY and CDR2 SYGVKD. Trimming took off 3 bases at V and 4 bases at J, with 16 bases between the two ends.

In its sample, this clone was seen a few times. The chain is built from TRBV7-2 and TRBJ2-7, with TRBD2 matching 10 bases. The CDR3 runs 15 residues. V shed 6 bases and J 7 bases; nucleotides not matched to a gene: 12. Looked up from germline, CDR1 is SGHTA and CDR2 is FQGNSA. DNA of the CDR3: TGTGCCAGCAGTCTTACGATAGCGGGGGGTAGGGAGCAGTACGTC. Translated, it gives CASSLTIAGGREQYV.

In this sample, this clone turned up a few times. The chain links TRBV27 to TRBJ2-5; 9 nucleotides line up with TRBD2. J lost 6 bases, V lost 4 bases, and 6 bases had no gene match. This CDR3 contains 14 residues. From germline, CDR1 is MNHEY and CDR2 SMNVEV (reference sequence). Written as DNA, the CDR3 is TGTGCCAGCAGTTCGACTAGCGGAGGACAGACCCAGTACTTC. It translates to CASSSTSGGQTQYF.

The chain links TRBV19 to TRBJ1-2, with D possibly being TRBD1 (5 bases). This CDR3 region has 20 residues. Germline V gene sequence: CDR1 LNHDA, CDR2 SQIVND (reference sequence). V was cut by 3 bases and J by 5 bases, with 31 bases left in between. CDR3 region: CASSIAFTDSQPLIHYGYTF. CDR3 sequence (DNA): TGTGCCAGTAGTATCGCCTTCACAGACAGCCAACCTCTCATACATTATGGCTACACCTTC.

J is TRBJ1-5 and V is TRBV2; possible D gene TRBD1, 6 bases. The CDR3 has 14 amino acids. Trimming removed 4 bases at V and 5 bases at J, with 12 bases between. Germline assignment: CDR1 SNHLY and CDR2 FYNNEI. The CDR3 nucleotides read TGTGCCAGCAGTGTGGGGACAATCCATCAGCCCCAGCATTTT. It specifies CASSVGTIHQPQHF.

V gene TRBV4-1 combines with J gene TRBJ1-1, with 9 bases aligning to TRBD1. Germline-derived CDR1 and CDR2 are MGHRA and YSYEKL. The CDR3 is 18 amino acids. V was pared by 0 bases and J by 2 bases, with 10 bases of the junction left unmatched. The CDR3 spells CASSQDFWDREANTEAFF. As DNA, the CDR3 is TGCGCCAGCAGCCAAGATTTTTGGGACAGGGAAGCCAACACTGAAGCTTTCTTT.

The genes are TRBV7-7 and TRBJ2-3; tentatively, D is TRBD1 (5 bases). The CDR3 is 15 residues long. Deletions cut 5 bases from V and 0 bases from J, with 12 bases between. Per germline, CDR1 SSHAT and CDR2 FNYEAQ (reference sequence). The CDR3 loop is CASSQTDKSTDTQYF. The CDR3 DNA sequence: TGTGCCAGCAGCCAGACAGATAAGAGCACAGATACGCAGTATTTT.

V gene TRBV28 combines with J gene TRBJ2-7; weak D call: TRBD1 (6 bases). CDR3 length: 12 residues. Germline values: CDR1 MDHEN, CDR2 SYDVKM. Between the trimmed V and J ends, which lost 8 bases and 1 base, there was a span of 9 bases. In DNA, the CDR3 is TGTGCCAGCCAGCAGGGGTCCTACGAGCAGTACGTC. It translates to CASQQGSYEQYV.

V is TRBV5-1 and J is TRBJ1-1, with 7 positions matching TRBD1. The germline V gene has CDR1 SGHRS and CDR2 YFSETQ. V trimming: 0 bases; J trimming: 1 base; junction bases outside the gene matches: 3. The CDR3 has 15 residues. The CDR3 DNA sequence: TGCGCCAGCAGCTTGGACAGGGGACGGAACACTGAAGCTTTCTTT. It codes for CASSLDRGRNTEAFF. Based on the CDR3 plus reference TRBV5-1 and TRBJ1-1, the full variable domain is KAGVTQTPRYLIKTRGQQVTLSCSPISGHRSVSWYQQTPGQGLQFLFEYFSETQRNKGNFPGRFSGRQFSNSRSEMNVSTLELGDSALYLCASSLDRGRNTEAFFGQGTRLTVV.

This clone was seen a handful of times. CDR3 region: CASRRPPKDIQYF. In DNA, the CDR3 is TGTGCCAGTAGGCGGCCCCCAAAAGACATTCAGTACTTC. The J gene is TRBJ2-4, the V gene TRBV19; D ambiguous. Trimming left V 6 bases short and J 8 bases short, with 14 bases between. The CDR3 has 13 amino acids. Germline assignment: CDR1 LNHDA and CDR2 SQIVND (reference sequence).

Judged by abundance, this clone is medium-sized. The chain uses TRBV19 and TRBJ1-2, with TRBD1 matching 8 bases. V shed 5 bases and J 5 bases; nucleotides not matched to a gene: 7. The CDR3 has 14 amino acids. The germline V gene has CDR1 LNHDA and CDR2 SQIVND (reference sequence). CDR3 sequence (DNA): TGTGCCAGTAGTGAGGGACAGGTTGGATATGGCTACACCTTC. It encodes CASSEGQVGYGYTF.

This sequence joins TRBV6-2 or TRBV6-3 and TRBJ2-1; 8 bases are shared with TRBD1. V shed 4 bases, J shed 2 bases, and the junction held 4 bases outside the gene matches. This CDR3 is 15 amino acids long. The germline V gene encodes CDR1 MNHEY and CDR2 SVGEGT. For the CDR3, the DNA is TGTGCCAGCAGTTTAGGACAGGGTACCTACAATGAGCAGTTCTTC. Translated, it gives CASSLGQGTYNEQFF.

The J gene is TRBJ2-1, the V gene TRBV6-5; D is unresolved. Germline V lookup: CDR1 MNHEY, CDR2 SVGAGI. Between the trimmed V and J ends, which lost 6 bases and 3 bases, there was a span of 9 bases. The CDR3 sequence is 13 residues long. The CDR3 region has the DNA TGTGCCAGCAGGGTGGACGGCTACAATGAGCAGTTCTTC. Translation: CASRVDGYNEQFF.

The chain is built from TRBV3-1 (or the pseudogene TRBV3-2) and TRBJ1-6; 8 bases align to TRBD1. V gave up 5 bases and J gave up 11 bases; unmatched junction bases: 5. This CDR3 is built from 13 residues. The germline V gene encodes CDR1 LGHDT and CDR2 YNNKEL (reference sequence). The CDR3, as DNA: TGTGCCAGCAGCTCCCGGACAGGGACACCCCTCCACTTT. Protein: CASSSRTGTPLHF.

This clone counts as large (0.1 to 1%). The chain couples TRBV5-1 to TRBJ1-3; D ambiguous. Trimming shortened V by 4 bases and J by 2 bases, and 10 bases separated the two germline ends. CDR1 is SGHRS and CDR2 is YFSETQ in the germline V gene. The CDR3 loop spans 14 amino acids. The DNA of the CDR3 is TGCGCCAGCAGCCTGTCGGGAACTGGAAACACCATATATTTT. It is translated as CASSLSGTGNTIYF.

This clone was seen only once. The chain recombines TRBV11-2 with TRBJ2-7, with 13 bases matching TRBD2. After removal of 2 bases from V and 3 bases from J, the junction contained 13 bases not matched to a gene. In germline, CDR1 is SGHAT, CDR2 FQNNGV. The CDR3 extends over 19 amino acids. In nucleotides, the CDR3 is TGTGCCAGCAGCTTAAATGGACTAGCGGGAGTTTGGCTAAACTACGAGCAGTACTTC. As protein: CASSLNGLAGVWLNYEQYF.

The chain has TRBV19 and TRBJ2-1; the D is unclear. This CDR3 is built from 14 residues. CDR1 and CDR2 from the germline V gene are LNHDA and SQIVND (reference sequence). Trimming left V 3 bases short and J 5 bases short, with 11 bases between. The CDR3 region is CASSMFGRNNEQFF. DNA of the CDR3: TGTGCCAGTAGTATGTTCGGTAGGAACAATGAGCAGTTCTTC. The complete variable domain, with remaining parts taken from reference TRBV19 and TRBJ2-1, reads DGGITQSPKYLFRKEGQNVTLSCEQNLNHDAMYWYRQDPGQGLRLIYYSQIVNDFQKGDIAEGYSVSREKKESFPLTVTSAQKNPTAFYLCASSMFGRNNEQFFGPGTRLTVL.

The chain links TRBV7-9 to TRBJ1-2, with unresolved D. Trimming stripped 0 bases from V and 4 bases from J, with 15 bases between. Germline values: CDR1 SEHNR, CDR2 FQNEAQ (reference sequence). The CDR3 has 16 amino acids. This chain's CDR3 is CASSLAQVPHSYGYTF. CDR3 DNA sequence: TGTGCCAGCAGCTTAGCTCAAGTACCCCATAGCTATGGCTACACCTTC.

The chain uses TRBV6-5 and TRBJ2-3; D possibly matches TRBD1 or TRBD2 (5 bases each). This CDR3 region has 15 residues. V was clipped by 6 bases and J by 2 bases, with 15 bases between them. The germline CDR1 and CDR2 sequences are MNHEY and SVGAGI. CDR3 nucleotides: TGTGCCAGCAGGAGACGAGGGGAGACCACAGATACGCAGTATTTT. This encodes CASRRRGETTDTQYF.

This chain joins TRBV24-1 and TRBJ2-3; 9 nucleotides match TRBD2. Germline CDR1 reads KGHDR; CDR2 reads SFDVKD. Losses at the gene ends were 3 bases for V and 5 bases for J; bases not matched to a gene: 17. This CDR3 comprises 19 residues. The CDR3 nucleotides are TGTGCCACCAGTGATCCGGGACTAGCAGAAATCGGCACTGGAGATACGCAGTATTTT. As protein: CATSDPGLAEIGTGDTQYF.

The table lists this clone with a few counts. CDR3 sequence (DNA): TGTGCCAGCAGCTTGGTATCGGGACAGTATAATTCACCCCTCCACTTT. It specifies CASSLVSGQYNSPLHF. This chain connects TRBV5-5 to TRBJ1-6; 7 positions agree with TRBD1. Trimming took 0 bases from V and 4 from J; bases not matched to a gene: 4. The CDR3 is 16 amino acids. Germline values: CDR1 SGHKS, CDR2 YYEKEE (reference sequence). The whole variable domain, filled in from reference TRBV5-5 and TRBJ1-6, reads DAGVTQSPTHLIKTRGQQVTLRCSPISGHKSVSWYQQVLGQGPQFIFQYYEKEERGRGNFPDRFSARQFPNYSSELNVNALLLGDSALYLCASSLVSGQYNSPLHFGNGTRLTVT.

The rearrangement uses TRBV7-3 and TRBJ2-3; no definite D call. The V gene lost 1 base and the J gene lost 0 bases, with 11 bases spanning the gap. Germline CDR1 reads SGHTA; CDR2 reads FQGTGA. The CDR3 runs 16 residues. CDR3 sequence: CASSLNPTASTDTQYF. CDR3 coding DNA: TGTGCCAGCAGCTTAAACCCGACGGCTAGCACAGATACGCAGTATTTT.

This chain links TRBV4-3 with TRBJ2-3; 8 bases map to TRBD2. The junction had 13 bases not matched to a gene; V was cut back by 0 bases and J by 8 bases. Germline-derived CDR1 and CDR2 are LGHNA and YSLEER. This CDR3 region has 17 residues. The CDR3 is CASSQDRAGGAMGTQYF. The CDR3 DNA reads TGCGCCAGCAGCCAAGATCGGGCCGGGGGGGCGATGGGTACGCAGTATTTT.

The chain joins TRBV27 to TRBJ2-2; D is undetermined. The length of the CDR3 is 16 residues. CDR1 MNHEY and CDR2 SMNVEV come from the germline V gene (reference sequence). With 0 bases removed from V and 4 bases from J, the gap between germline ends came to 12 bases. As DNA, the CDR3 is TGTGCCAGCAGTTTATCCCTCACTTGGGGCACCGGGGAGCTGTTTTTT. Amino acid sequence: CASSLSLTWGTGELFF.

V gene TRBV9 combines with J gene TRBJ2-7; D may be TRBD1 (6 bases). Deletions cut 3 bases from V and 4 bases from J, with 20 bases between. The CDR3 loop spans 16 amino acids. CDR1 SGDLS and CDR2 YYNGEE come from the germline V gene. This CDR3 reads CASSAFTGQKAYEQYV. The CDR3 DNA follows: TGTGCCAGCAGCGCCTTCACTGGACAGAAAGCTTACGAGCAGTACGTC.

This clone was seen once. This chain joins TRBV2 and TRBJ1-1, with 7 bases that match TRBD1. Germline-derived CDR1 and CDR2 are SNHLY and FYNNEI. The CDR3 length is 14 residues. J lost 3 bases, V lost 11 bases, and 12 bases had no gene match. The CDR3 here is CAVLLRDRDTEAFF. The CDR3 DNA sequence: TGTGCCGTCCTTCTGAGGGACAGAGACACTGAAGCTTTCTTT.

This clone occurred once. This rearrangement joins TRBV4-1 to TRBJ2-1; 12 bases map to TRBD2. V gave up 0 bases and J gave up 6 bases; unmatched junction bases: 6. The CDR3 length is 17 residues. Germline lookup yields CDR1 MGHRA and CDR2 YSYEKL. CDR3 sequence: CASSQDRLAGAINEQFF. CDR3 in DNA: TGCGCCAGCAGCCAAGATCGACTAGCGGGAGCAATCAATGAGCAGTTCTTC.